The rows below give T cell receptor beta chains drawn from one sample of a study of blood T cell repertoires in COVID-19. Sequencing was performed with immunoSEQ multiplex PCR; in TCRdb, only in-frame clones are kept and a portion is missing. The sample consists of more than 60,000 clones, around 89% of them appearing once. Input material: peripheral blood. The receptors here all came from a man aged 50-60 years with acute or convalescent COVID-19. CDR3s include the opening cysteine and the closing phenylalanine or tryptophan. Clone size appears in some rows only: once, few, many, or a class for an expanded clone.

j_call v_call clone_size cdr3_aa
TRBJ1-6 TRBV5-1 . CASSRGQGDSPLHF
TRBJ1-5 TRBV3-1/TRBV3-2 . CASSQDRNNQPQHF
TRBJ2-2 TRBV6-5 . CASRQGLGGELFF
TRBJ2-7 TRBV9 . CASRGLEDEQYF
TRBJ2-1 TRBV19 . CASSTASGSLNEQFF
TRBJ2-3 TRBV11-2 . CASARLAGGLGDTQYF
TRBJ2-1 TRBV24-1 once CATSGWEASSYNEQFF
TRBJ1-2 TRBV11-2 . CASSLGGSYTF
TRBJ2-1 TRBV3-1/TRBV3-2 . CASSQTSGRNEQFF
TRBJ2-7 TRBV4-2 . CASSQVSSGPSYKQYF
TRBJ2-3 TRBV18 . CASSRLAGTDTQYF
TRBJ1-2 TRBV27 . CASSLLGGKGAVGYTF
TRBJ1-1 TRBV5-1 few CASSFSRANTEAFF
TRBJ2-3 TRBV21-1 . CASSNGSGITSTDTQYF
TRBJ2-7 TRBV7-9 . CASSLGVAGLKDEQYF
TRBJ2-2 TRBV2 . CASSDASGRVTGELFF
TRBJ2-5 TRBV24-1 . CATSVLAGLQETQYF